Listed below are T cell receptor beta chains from one sample, sequenced in a study of blood T cells in healthy people across ages. MiXCR was run by TCRdb on the 5' RACE reads, yielding one entry per CDR3 protein. The table includes around 1,800,000 distinct CDR3 sequences, roughly 43% detected once. The sequenced sample consisted of blood. These receptors came from a human donor in good health. The CDR3 runs from the conserved cysteine through the conserved F or W. The order of the fields is V gene, D gene, clone size, J gene, CDR3 protein, CDR3 DNA. D genes are given only for firm matches. Clone sizes are given selectively: once, few, many, or a class where the clone is expanded.

TRBV16	NA	NA	TRBJ2-7	CASSQAREEAEQYF	TGTGCCAGCAGCCAGGCGAGGGAGGAGGCCGAGCAGTACTTC
TRBV5-1	TRBD1	NA	TRBJ1-2	CASSSLQGLGYGYTF	TGCGCCAGCAGCTCCCTACAGGGGCTGGGCTATGGCTACACCTTC
TRBV6-2/TRBV6-3	NA	NA	TRBJ2-4	CASSFSESDIQYF	TGTGCCAGCAGTTTCTCGGAAAGTGACATTCAGTACTTC
TRBV6-2/TRBV6-3	NA	NA	TRBJ2-1	CASSYSLLSGTYEQFF	TGTGCCAGCAGTTACTCGCTTTTATCGGGGACCTACGAGCAGTTCTTC
TRBV16	NA	NA	TRBJ1-2	CASSSMTGAGYTF	TGTGCCAGCAGCTCCATGACAGGAGCTGGCTACACCTTC
TRBV5-1	NA	NA	TRBJ2-1	CASSSGNSGYNEQFF	TGCGCCAGCAGCTCGGGAAATAGCGGCTACAATGAGCAGTTCTTC
TRBV5-1	NA	few	TRBJ2-1	CASKEDSSYNEQFF	TGCGCCAGCAAGGAGGACAGCTCCTACAATGAGCAGTTCTTC
TRBV12-3/TRBV12-4	NA	few	TRBJ1-1	CASRSQVNTEAFF	TGTGCCAGCAGATCCCAGGTTAACACTGAAGCTTTCTTT
TRBV11-2	TRBD1	few	TRBJ2-7	CASSEPGQGNYEQYF	TGTGCCAGCAGCGAGCCGGGACAGGGGAACTACGAGCAGTACTTC
TRBV2	TRBD1	few	TRBJ2-1	CASSAPGIGTGTSYNEQFF	TGTGCCAGCAGTGCTCCGGGGATAGGGACAGGCACCTCCTACAATGAGCAGTTCTTC
TRBV20-1	TRBD1	NA	TRBJ2-7	CSARGRDSVTYEQYF	TGCAGTGCTAGAGGAAGGGACAGTGTTACCTACGAGCAGTACTTC
TRBV11-3	NA	few	TRBJ1-6	CASSRRVGGNSPLHF	TGTGCCAGCAGCCGGCGGGTCGGCGGAAATTCACCCCTCCACTTT
TRBV7-6	TRBD1	NA	TRBJ2-1	CASSQVPGQGTVGHNEQFF	TGTGCCAGCAGCCAAGTCCCGGGACAGGGTACGGTGGGTCACAATGAGCAGTTCTTC
TRBV30	NA	NA	TRBJ1-1	CAWSVTGSTEAFF	TGTGCCTGGAGTGTAACGGGGAGCACTGAAGCTTTCTTT
TRBV5-1	TRBD2	NA	TRBJ2-1	CASSGGGRNNEQFF	TGCGCCAGCAGCGGGGGGGGTAGGAACAATGAGCAGTTCTTC
TRBV20-1	NA	NA	TRBJ1-2	CSAGIRPGTEGYTF	TGCAGTGCTGGTATTCGGCCCGGTACGGAGGGCTACACCTTC
TRBV27	TRBD1	NA	TRBJ2-7	CASSPSGGDRGQYEQYF	TGTGCCAGCAGTCCCTCCGGCGGGGACAGGGGACAATACGAGCAGTACTTC
TRBV6-6	NA	NA	TRBJ1-5	CASSYGTEPQHF	TGTGCCAGCAGTTACGGGACGGAGCCCCAGCATTTT
TRBV7-2	NA	NA	TRBJ1-6	CASSPGQPGYSPLHF	TGTGCCAGCAGCCCCGGACAGCCCGGCTATTCACCCCTCCACTTT
TRBV12-3/TRBV12-4	NA	few	TRBJ2-3	CASRSSRQAQYF	TGTGCCAGCAGGTCAAGTCGACAGGCGCAGTATTTT
TRBV29-1	NA	few	TRBJ1-2	CSVTGTPYYGYTF	TGCAGCGTTACCGGGACACCTTACTATGGCTACACCTTC
TRBV4-1	NA	NA	TRBJ2-6	CASSRRDISTGANVLTF	TGCGCCAGCAGCCGCCGGGACATTTCGACTGGGGCCAACGTCCTGACTTTC
TRBV20-1	NA	NA	TRBJ1-1	CSARGSRVNGAFF	TGCAGTGCTAGGGGGTCCAGGGTAAACGGAGCTTTCTTT
TRBV6-2/TRBV6-3	NA	NA	TRBJ2-1	CASSWTYHEQFF	TGTGCCAGCAGTTGGACTTACCATGAGCAGTTCTTC
TRBV6-1	NA	NA	TRBJ1-1	CASRQGTEAFF	TGTGCCAGCAGACAGGGCACTGAAGCTTTCTTT
TRBV29-1	NA	NA	TRBJ1-2	CSSSGGDYGYTF	TGCAGCTCCTCCGGGGGGGATTATGGCTACACCTTC
TRBV15	NA	NA	TRBJ2-3	CATSREGAGGLLNTQYF	TGTGCCACCAGCAGAGAAGGTGCAGGGGGACTTTTGAATACGCAGTATTTT
TRBV20-1	NA	few	TRBJ1-5	CSASYFLAGQRRQPQHF	TGCAGTGCTAGTTATTTCCTGGCGGGGCAAAGGCGTCAGCCCCAGCATTTT
TRBV11-2	TRBD1	few	TRBJ2-1	CAGSLDDDRGEQFF	TGTGCCGGCAGCTTAGACGATGACAGGGGTGAGCAGTTCTTC
TRBV27	NA	NA	TRBJ1-2	CASSLIPTQPYGYTF	TGTGCCAGCAGTTTAATCCCTACCCAACCCTATGGCTACACCTTC
TRBV6-5	TRBD1	few	TRBJ2-4	CASSSGQGASAKNIQYF	TGTGCCAGCAGTTCGGGACAGGGGGCTTCGGCCAAAAACATTCAGTACTTC
TRBV10-3	NA	NA	TRBJ2-7	CAIRESMVGLEQYF	TGTGCCATCAGGGAGTCGATGGTAGGGCTCGAGCAGTACTTC
TRBV7-9	NA	NA	TRBJ1-1	CASSGAYTEAFF	TGTGCCAGCAGCGGGGCCTACACTGAAGCTTTCTTT
TRBV28	NA	many	TRBJ2-1	CASSLSTEQFF	TGTGCCAGCAGTCTTAGCACTGAGCAGTTCTTC